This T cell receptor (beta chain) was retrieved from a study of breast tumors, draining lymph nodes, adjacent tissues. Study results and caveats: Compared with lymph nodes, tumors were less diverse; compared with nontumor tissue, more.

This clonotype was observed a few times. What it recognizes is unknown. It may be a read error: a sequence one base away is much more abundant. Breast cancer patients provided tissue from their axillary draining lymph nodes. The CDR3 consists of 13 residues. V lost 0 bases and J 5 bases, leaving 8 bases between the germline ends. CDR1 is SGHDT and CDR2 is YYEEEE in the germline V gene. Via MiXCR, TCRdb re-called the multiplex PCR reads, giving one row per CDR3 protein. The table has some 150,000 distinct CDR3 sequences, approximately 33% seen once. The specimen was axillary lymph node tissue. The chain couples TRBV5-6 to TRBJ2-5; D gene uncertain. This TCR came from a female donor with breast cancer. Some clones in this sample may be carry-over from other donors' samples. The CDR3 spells CASSLVAAETQYF. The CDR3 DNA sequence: TGTGCCAGCAGCTTGGTCGCAGCGGAGACCCAGTACTTC.